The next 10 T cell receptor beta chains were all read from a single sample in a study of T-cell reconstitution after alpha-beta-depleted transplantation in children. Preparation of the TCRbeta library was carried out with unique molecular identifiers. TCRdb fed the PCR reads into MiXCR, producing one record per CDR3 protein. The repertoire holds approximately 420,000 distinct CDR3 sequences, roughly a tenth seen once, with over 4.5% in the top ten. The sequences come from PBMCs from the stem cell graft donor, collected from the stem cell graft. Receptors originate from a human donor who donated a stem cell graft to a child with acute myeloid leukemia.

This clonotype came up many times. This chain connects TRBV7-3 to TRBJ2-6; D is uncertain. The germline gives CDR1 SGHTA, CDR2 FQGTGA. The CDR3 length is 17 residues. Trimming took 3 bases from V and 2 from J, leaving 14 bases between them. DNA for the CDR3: TGTGCCAGCAGCTTGGGTGGGGTTTTCGCTGGGGCCAACGTCCTGACTTTC. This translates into CASSLGGVFAGANVLTF.

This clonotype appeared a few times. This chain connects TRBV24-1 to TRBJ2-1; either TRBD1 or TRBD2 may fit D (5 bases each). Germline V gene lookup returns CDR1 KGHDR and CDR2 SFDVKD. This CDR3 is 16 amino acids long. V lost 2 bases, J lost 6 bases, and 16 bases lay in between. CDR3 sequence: CATSDSGEMRGNEQFF. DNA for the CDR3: TGTGCCACCAGTGATTCAGGCGAAATGAGGGGCAATGAGCAGTTCTTC.

DNA for the CDR3: TGTGCCAGCAGCCTAGGGCGTCAGGGGGGCTACACCTTC. Translated, it gives CASSLGRQGGYTF. V usage is TRBV7-2 and J usage is TRBJ1-2, with D perhaps TRBD1 (6 bases). Trimming removed 5 bases at V and 8 bases at J, with 15 bases between. The CDR3 has 13 amino acids. Looked up from germline, CDR1 is SGHTA and CDR2 is FQGNSA.

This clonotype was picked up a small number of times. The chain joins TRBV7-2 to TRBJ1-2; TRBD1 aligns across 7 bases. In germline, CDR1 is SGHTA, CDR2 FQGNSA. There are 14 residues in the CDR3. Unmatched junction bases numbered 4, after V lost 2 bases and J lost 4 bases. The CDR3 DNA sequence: TGTGCCAGCAGCTTAAAGACAGGGCCCTATGGCTACACCTTC. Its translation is CASSLKTGPYGYTF.

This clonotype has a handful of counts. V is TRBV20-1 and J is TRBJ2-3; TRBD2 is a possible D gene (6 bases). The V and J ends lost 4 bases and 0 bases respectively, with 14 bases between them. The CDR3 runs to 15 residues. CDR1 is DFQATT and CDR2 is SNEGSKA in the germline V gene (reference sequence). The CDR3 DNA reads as TGCAGTGCTACCTCCAATAGCGGTAGCACAGATACGCAGTATTTT. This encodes CSATSNSGSTDTQYF.

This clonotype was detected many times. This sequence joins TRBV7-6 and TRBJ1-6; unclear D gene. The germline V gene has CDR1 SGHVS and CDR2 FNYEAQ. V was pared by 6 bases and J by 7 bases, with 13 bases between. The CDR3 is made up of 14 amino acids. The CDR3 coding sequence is TGTGCCAGCAGTCAGGAGACATCCAATTCACCCCTCCACTTT. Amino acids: CASSQETSNSPLHF.

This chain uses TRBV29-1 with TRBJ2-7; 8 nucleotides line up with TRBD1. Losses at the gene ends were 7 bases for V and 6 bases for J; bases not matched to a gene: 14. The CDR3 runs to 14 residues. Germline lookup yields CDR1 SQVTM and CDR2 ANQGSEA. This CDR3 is CSAKPQPGGSEQYF. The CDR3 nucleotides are TGCAGCGCCAAACCTCAACCAGGGGGCAGCGAGCAGTACTTC.

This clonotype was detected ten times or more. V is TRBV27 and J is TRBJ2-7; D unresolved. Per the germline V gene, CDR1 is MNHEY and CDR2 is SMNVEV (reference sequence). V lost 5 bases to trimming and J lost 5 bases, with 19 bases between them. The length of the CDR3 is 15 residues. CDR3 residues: CASSPSPATSDEQYF. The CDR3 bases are TGTGCCAGCAGTCCCTCTCCAGCGACCTCTGACGAGCAGTACTTC.

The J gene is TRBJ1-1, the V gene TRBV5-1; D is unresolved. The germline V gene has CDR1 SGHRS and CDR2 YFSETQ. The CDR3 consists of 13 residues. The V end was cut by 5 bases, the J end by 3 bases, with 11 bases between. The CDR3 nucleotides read TGCGCCAGCAGAACTGGATGGGACACTGAAGCTTTCTTT. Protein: CASRTGWDTEAFF.

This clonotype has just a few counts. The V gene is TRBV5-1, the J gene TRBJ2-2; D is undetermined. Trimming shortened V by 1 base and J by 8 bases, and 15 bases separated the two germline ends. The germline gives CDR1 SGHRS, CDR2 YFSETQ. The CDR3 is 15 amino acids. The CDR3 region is CASSLSNNLEGELFF. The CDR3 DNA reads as TGCGCCAGCAGCTTGAGTAACAACCTGGAAGGGGAGCTGTTTTTT.